This record covers a single TCR beta chain. No antigen is known for it. Other DNA sequences in this sample translate to the same CDR3. It was across several immunoSEQ plates that each subset's genomic DNA was evenly split. Only in-frame clones appear in the TCRdb table, and some are missing; sequencing was by immunoSEQ multiplex PCR. The table shows under 2.5 million clones, with around 92% occurring only once. The CDR3 length is 13 residues. Looked up from germline, CDR1 is SGHRS and CDR2 is YFSETQ. V was clipped by 0 bases and J by 6 bases, with 6 bases between them. The entry originates in a study of shared clonotypes between healthy human individuals. General study points: An effect of sequencing depth on clonotype sharing among donors was expected. The study generally estimated greater richness for naive than memory subsets.

The gene calls are TRBV5-1 and TRBJ2-2, with D hard to call. This TCR derives from a young man in good health. Some clones in this sample may be carry-over from other donors' samples. Material: naive CD4+ T cells from PBMCs. Subset indicated: CD45RA+ positively selected. The CDR3 DNA reads TGCGCCAGCAGCTTGGAGGGCCCCGGGGAGCTGTTTTTT. Translated: CASSLEGPGELFF.